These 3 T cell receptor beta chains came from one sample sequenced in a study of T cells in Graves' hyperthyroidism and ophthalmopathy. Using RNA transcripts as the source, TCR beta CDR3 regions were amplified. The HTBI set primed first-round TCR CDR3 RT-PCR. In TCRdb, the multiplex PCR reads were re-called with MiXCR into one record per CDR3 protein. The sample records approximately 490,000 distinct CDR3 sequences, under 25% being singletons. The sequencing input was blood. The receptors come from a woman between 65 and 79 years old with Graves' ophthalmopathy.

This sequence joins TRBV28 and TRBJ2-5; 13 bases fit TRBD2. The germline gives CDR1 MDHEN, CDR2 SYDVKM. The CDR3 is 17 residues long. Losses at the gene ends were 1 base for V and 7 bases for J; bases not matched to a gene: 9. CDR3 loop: CASSLFSGLAGSGTQYF. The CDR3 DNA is TGTGCCAGCAGTTTATTCTCGGGACTAGCGGGAAGTGGGACCCAGTACTTC.

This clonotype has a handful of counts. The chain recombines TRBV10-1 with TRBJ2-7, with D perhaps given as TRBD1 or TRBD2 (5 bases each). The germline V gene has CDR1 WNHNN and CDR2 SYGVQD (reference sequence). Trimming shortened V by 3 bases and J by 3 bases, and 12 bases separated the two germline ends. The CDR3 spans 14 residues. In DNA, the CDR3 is TGCGCCAGCAGTGACCCTGGGACCGACTACGAGCAGTACTTC. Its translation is CASSDPGTDYEQYF.

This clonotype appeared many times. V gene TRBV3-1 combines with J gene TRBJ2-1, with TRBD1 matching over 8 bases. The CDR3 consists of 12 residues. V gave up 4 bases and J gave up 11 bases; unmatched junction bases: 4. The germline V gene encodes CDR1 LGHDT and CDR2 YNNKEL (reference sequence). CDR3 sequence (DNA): TGTGCCAGCAGCCCGGACAGGGCCAAGCAGTTCTTC. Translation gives CASSPDRAKQFF.